This is a list of T cell receptor beta chains from one sample in a study of blood T cell repertoires in COVID-19. Using immunoSEQ multiplex PCR, the repertoire was profiled, and TCRdb retains in-frame clones only, with some absent. The top ten clones hold around 2% of a sample with 90,000 to 130,000 clones, about 90% of them seen once. The sample taken for sequencing was peripheral blood. The origin of the receptors is a human donor in a cohort sampled during active COVID-19. Both conserved end residues are part of each CDR3. The order of the fields is D gene, V gene, J gene, clone size, CDR3 DNA, CDR3 protein. A D gene is named only where the DNA matches it firmly. Expanded clones get a size class; other rows say once, few or many, or leave the size out.

>.|TRBV5-8|TRBJ1-6|medium-sized
TGTGCCAGCAGCCCTCGGGGGTCCCTCCACTTT
CASSPRGSLHF
>TRBD1|TRBV6-5|TRBJ1-6|.
TGTGCCAGCCTAATGGGACAGGGTTATAATTCACCCCTCCACTTT
CASLMGQGYNSPLHF
>.|TRBV7-2|TRBJ1-4|once
TGTGCCAGCAGCGCCACGGGAGTATCTAATGAAAAACTGTTTTTT
CASSATGVSNEKLFF
>TRBD1|TRBV11-2|TRBJ2-7|.
TGTGCCAGCAGCTTCTACAGGGGCGCCCGGGAGCAGTACTTC
CASSFYRGAREQYF
>.|TRBV7-9|TRBJ1-1|.
TGTGCCAGCAGCTTCGGGGGAAGCGCTGAAGCTTTCTTT
CASSFGGSAEAFF
>TRBD2|TRBV14|TRBJ2-7|.
TGTGCCAGCAGCCAAGTAGCGGGAGGGCCGGGTGAGCAGTACTTC
CASSQVAGGPGEQYF
>.|TRBV6-4|TRBJ1-1|.
TGTGCCAGCAGCCAAACAGGGAACACTGAAGCTTTCTTT
CASSQTGNTEAFF
>TRBD1|TRBV2|TRBJ2-1|.
TGTGCCAGCAAAACAGGGGACAATGAGCAGTTCTTC
CASKTGDNEQFF
>.|TRBV7-8|TRBJ1-2|.
TGTGCCAGCAGCTTAGGGTTCCCTCCCTTAAAGACAGGTCCTAAACTATATGGCTACACCTTC
CASSLGFPPLKTGPKLYGYTF
>.|TRBV5-1|TRBJ1-1|.
TGCGCCAGCAGCACGACAGGAGCGGGGGAAGCTTTCTTT
CASSTTGAGEAFF
>.|TRBV20-1|TRBJ2-1|.
TGCAGTGCTAGTAGAGTAGAGCGAGGCTCCTACAATGAGCAGTTCTTC
CSASRVERGSYNEQFF
>.|TRBV7-7|TRBJ2-5|.
TGTGCTAGCAGCCCCACGGAGGGACAGAGGCCCCAGTACTTC
CASSPTEGQRPQYF
>.|TRBV5-1|TRBJ2-7|.
TGCGCCAGCAGCTTCGCCGGACTTAGCTCCTACGAGCAGTACTTC
CASSFAGLSSYEQYF
>TRBD2|TRBV7-2|TRBJ2-1|.
TGTGCCAGCAACCCCGGGGGGTGGAACAATGAGCAGTTCTTC
CASNPGGWNNEQFF
>TRBD2|TRBV28|TRBJ2-5|.
TGTGCCAGCAAGGAATCACTAGCGGGGGTGCACAAGACCCAGTACTTC
CASKESLAGVHKTQYF
>.|TRBV15|TRBJ2-7|.
TGTGCCACCAGCGGGGACTCTGACGAGCAGTACTTC
CATSGDSDEQYF
>TRBD2|TRBV7-7|TRBJ2-1|.
TGTGCTAGCAGCTTGGGGGGGAGCACCGAGCAGTTCTTC
CASSLGGSTEQFF
>TRBD1|TRBV19|TRBJ2-7|.
TGTGCCAGTAGTCTGGGGACAGGGGCCTACGAGCAGTACTTC
CASSLGTGAYEQYF